The 24 T cell receptor beta chains below were found in one sample sequenced in a study of T-cell reconstitution after alpha-beta-depleted transplantation in children. Molecular barcoding with unique molecular identifiers was used for the TCRbeta library. TCRdb reprocessed the PCR reads via MiXCR and lists one record per CDR3 protein. The sample consists of a few hundred thousand distinct CDR3 sequences, more than 20% of them appearing once. The sequencing used PBMCs, collected before TCRalphabeta/CD19-depleted stem cell transplant. These TCRs come from a boy in the first two years of life with Wiskott-Aldrich syndrome, due to receive a stem cell transplant.

This clonotype was counted only a few times. The V gene is TRBV5-5, the J gene TRBJ1-3; D is ambiguous. CDR1 is SGHKS, CDR2 YYEKEE, per germline (reference sequence). The CDR3 runs to 16 residues. The V end lost 0 bases, the J end lost 2 bases, and 12 bases lay between the germline ends. The CDR3 sequence: CASSLAGGSAGNTIYF. As DNA, the CDR3 is TGTGCCAGCAGCTTGGCCGGAGGGAGCGCTGGAAACACCATATATTTT.

CDR3 coding DNA: TGCGCCAGCAGCTTGGCTCTTGGGGAAGATACGCAGTATTTT. It yields the protein CASSLALGEDTQYF. The chain links TRBV5-1 to TRBJ2-3; unclear D gene. Per the germline V gene, CDR1 is SGHRS and CDR2 is YFSETQ. The CDR3 runs 14 residues. The V end lost 0 bases, the J end lost 5 bases, and 10 bases lay between the germline ends.

The V and J genes are TRBV10-3 and TRBJ2-3, with TRBD2 matching 8 bases. V lost 4 bases to trimming and J lost 6 bases; unmatched junction nucleotides: 3. Germline lookup yields CDR1 ENHRY and CDR2 SYGVKD. The CDR3 length is 13 residues. CDR3 residues: CAISASGSDTQYF. The CDR3 nucleotides are TGTGCCATCAGTGCTAGCGGGTCCGATACGCAGTATTTT.

V gene TRBV5-6 combines with J gene TRBJ1-2; TRBD1 agrees at 8 bases. Germline trimming cut 5 bases from V and 3 bases from J; bases unmatched to any gene: 6. CDR3 length equals 14 residues. CDR1 and CDR2 from the germline V gene are SGHDT and YYEEEE. This CDR3 reads CASRGTGRDYGYTF. CDR3 coding DNA: TGTGCCAGCAGGGGGACAGGACGGGACTATGGCTACACCTTC.

The chain couples TRBV2 to TRBJ2-3; TRBD2 might be the D (5 bases). CDR3 size: 14 residues. The germline CDR1 and CDR2 sequences are SNHLY and FYNNEI. Trimming took off 4 bases at V and 6 bases at J, with 14 bases between the two ends. The CDR3 sequence is CASSAQAGLDTQYF. For the CDR3, the DNA is TGTGCCAGCAGTGCCCAGGCCGGACTGGATACGCAGTATTTT.

J is TRBJ2-7 and V is TRBV6-5; D is unclear. This CDR3 contains 15 residues. Germline lookup yields CDR1 MNHEY and CDR2 SVGAGI. V lost 2 bases and J 0 bases, leaving 11 bases between the germline ends. CDR3 nucleotide sequence: TGTGCCAGCAGTTACGCGGATATTAGCTCCTACGAGCAGTACTTC. It codes for CASSYADISSYEQYF.

This rearrangement joins TRBV12-3 or TRBV12-4 to TRBJ2-1; a weak D match, TRBD2 (5 bases). The CDR3 is made up of 15 amino acids. The V end was cut by 3 bases, the J end by 1 base, with 10 bases between. CDR3 sequence reads: CASSFSTRSYNEQFF. The CDR3 coding sequence is TGTGCCAGCAGTTTCAGTACTAGATCCTACAATGAGCAGTTCTTC.

V usage is TRBV6-1 and J usage is TRBJ1-1; 7 bases are shared with TRBD1. There are 14 residues in the CDR3. The trim removed 3 bases at V and 3 bases at J, leaving 4 bases unmatched. Per germline, CDR1 MNHNS and CDR2 SASEGT. CDR3 residues: CASSDVTGYTEAFF. The CDR3 region has the DNA TGTGCCAGCAGTGACGTGACAGGGTACACTGAAGCTTTCTTT.

This clonotype was observed a few times. CDR3 amino acids: CSASPSLAGGPRFF. DNA of the CDR3: TGCAGTGCTTCCCCATCATTAGCGGGAGGGCCGCGGTTCTTC. The V gene is TRBV20-1, the J gene TRBJ2-1, with TRBD2 matching over 11 bases. CDR1 is DFQATT, CDR2 SNEGSKA, per germline (reference sequence). V lost 5 bases, J lost 15 bases, and 15 bases stayed unmatched. CDR3 length: 14 residues.

This clonotype was counted between two and nine times. The rearrangement uses TRBV3-1 and TRBJ2-7, with D hard to call. V lost 0 bases and J 4 bases, leaving 7 bases between the germline ends. Per the germline V gene, CDR1 is LGHDT and CDR2 is YNNKEL (reference sequence). This CDR3 comprises 13 residues. The CDR3 bases are TGTGCCAGCAGCCAAGACGCCAGATACGAGCAGTACTTC. Amino acids: CASSQDARYEQYF.

This clonotype was seen a few times. V usage is TRBV5-1 and J usage is TRBJ2-2; D might be TRBD1 (5 bases). Germline V CDR1 and CDR2: SGHRS, YFSETQ. There are 16 residues in the CDR3. The germline V and J ends were trimmed by 3 bases and 4 bases, with 16 bases remaining between them. CDR3 sequence reads: CASSSRWGVSTGELFF. Here the CDR3 DNA reads TGCGCCAGCAGCTCACGGTGGGGCGTAAGCACCGGGGAGCTGTTTTTT.

On this clonotype itself: Sequence at one end of the junction differs from germline and may be a read error. The chain carries TRBV5-4 and TRBJ2-7; unclear D gene. The length of the CDR3 is 14 residues. CDR1 is SGHNT and CDR2 is YYREEE in the germline V gene (reference sequence). CDR3: CAISFRLLSYEQYF. The CDR3 DNA reads TGTGCCATCAGCTTCCGGCTCCTCTCCTACGAGCAGTACTTC.

This clonotype has a single count. This chain uses TRBV12-3 or TRBV12-4 with TRBJ2-1; possible D gene TRBD2, 6 bases. Trimming stripped 6 bases from V and 0 bases from J, with 15 bases between. This CDR3 region has 16 residues. Here the CDR3 DNA reads TGTGCCAGCAGAGACTTAGCGGCAAACTCCTACAATGAGCAGTTCTTC. Protein product: CASRDLAANSYNEQFF.

This clonotype was observed a few times. The V gene is TRBV6-6, the J gene TRBJ2-3; no clear D gene. V lost 5 bases, J lost 7 bases, and 13 bases lay in between. The germline V gene has CDR1 MNHNY and CDR2 SVGAGI (reference sequence). There are 13 residues in the CDR3. The CDR3 DNA reads TGTGCCAGCAGTCCCACCGACGGGTATACGCAGTATTTT. The encoded protein is CASSPTDGYTQYF.

A few counts support this clonotype. The rearrangement joins TRBV29-1 to TRBJ2-5, with TRBD1 identical over 7 bases. Germline assignment: CDR1 SQVTM and CDR2 ANQGSEA. The CDR3 loop spans 12 amino acids. V lost 6 bases to trimming and J lost 0 bases; unmatched junction nucleotides: 1. CDR3: CSVQGYQETQYF. As DNA, the CDR3 is TGCAGCGTACAGGGGTACCAAGAGACCCAGTACTTC.

This clonotype has just one count. V is TRBV20-1 and J is TRBJ2-1; 10 bases map to TRBD2. Germline V gene lookup returns CDR1 DFQATT and CDR2 SNEGSKA (reference sequence). Trimming removed 0 bases from V and 7 bases from J; junction bases left unmatched: 9. The CDR3 is 16 residues long. The CDR3 spells CSARDHSSGSGNEQFF. The CDR3 DNA is TGCAGTGCTAGAGATCACTCTAGCGGGAGCGGGAATGAGCAGTTCTTC.

This clonotype was found once. This chain joins TRBV20-1 and TRBJ2-3, with TRBD1 as a possible D gene (5 bases). V was pared by 5 bases and J by 5 bases, with 20 bases between. This CDR3 region has 15 residues. Germline CDR1 is DFQATT and CDR2 is SNEGSKA (reference sequence). This chain's CDR3 is CSAGVRRGDGDTQYF. Written as DNA, the CDR3 is TGCAGTGCTGGTGTCCGTAGGGGCGACGGAGATACGCAGTATTTT.

The V call is TRBV19, the J call TRBJ2-7; 8 bases fit TRBD2. Germline V gene sequence: CDR1 LNHDA, CDR2 SQIVND (reference sequence). V trimming: 6 bases; J trimming: 3 bases; junction bases outside the gene matches: 10. This CDR3 is 15 amino acids long. Here the CDR3 reads CASSRTGLVGYEQYF. The CDR3 DNA is TGTGCCAGTAGCAGGACGGGACTAGTGGGCTACGAGCAGTACTTC.

This clonotype turned up a few times. The chain carries TRBV29-1 and TRBJ2-1; D may be TRBD1 or TRBD2 (6 bases each). The CDR3 is 11 amino acids. Germline assignment: CDR1 SQVTM and CDR2 ANQGSEA. V was clipped by 5 bases and J by 10 bases, with 12 bases between them. Here the CDR3 DNA reads TGCAGCGTTTCGGCGGGACACGAGCAGTTCTTC. Translating gives CSVSAGHEQFF.

This clonotype has more than one count but fewer than ten. The V call is TRBV6-1, the J call TRBJ2-2, with D possibly TRBD1 on 5 matching bases. The CDR3 is made up of 14 amino acids. The germline V gene encodes CDR1 MNHNS and CDR2 SASEGT. Trimming removed 6 bases at V and 2 bases at J, with 10 bases between. CDR3: CASRMTANTGELFF. DNA for the CDR3: TGTGCCAGCAGAATGACAGCAAACACCGGGGAGCTGTTTTTT.

This clonotype came up a few times. This chain joins TRBV24-1 and TRBJ1-2; 8 nucleotides line up with TRBD1. This CDR3 spans 15 amino acids. Germline V gene data show CDR1 as KGHDR and CDR2 as SFDVKD. Trimming cost V 4 bases and J 4 bases; bases outside gene matches: 7. The CDR3 coding sequence is TGTGCCACCAGTGACCCGGGGACAGGTGGCTATGGCTACACCTTC. This translates into CATSDPGTGGYGYTF.

This clonotype was seen more than once but under ten times. V is TRBV5-1 and J is TRBJ2-1; D is unresolved. The germline CDR1 and CDR2 sequences are SGHRS and YFSETQ. The CDR3 sequence is 14 residues long. Trimming pared 1 base from V and 5 bases from J, leaving 10 bases between. CDR3 DNA sequence: TGCGCCAGCAGCTTGTACGGCGAGAACAATGAGCAGTTCTTC. Residues: CASSLYGENNEQFF. Full variable domain (outside the CDR3, taken from reference TRBV5-1 and TRBJ2-1): KAGVTQTPRYLIKTRGQQVTLSCSPISGHRSVSWYQQTPGQGLQFLFEYFSETQRNKGNFPGRFSGRQFSNSRSEMNVSTLELGDSALYLCASSLYGENNEQFFGPGTRLTVL.

V gene TRBV7-8 combines with J gene TRBJ2-1, with TRBD1 matching over 7 bases. The germline V gene encodes CDR1 SGHVS and CDR2 FQNEAQ. There are 15 residues in the CDR3. V was pared by 7 bases and J by 2 bases, with 8 bases of the junction left unmatched. CDR3 nucleotide sequence: TGTGCCAGCATAATGGGGCAGGGGGCCTACAATGAGCAGTTCTTC. It encodes CASIMGQGAYNEQFF.

This clonotype was seen a few times. The chain combines TRBV29-1 with TRBJ2-5; a possible D gene is TRBD2 (6 bases). V was cut by 2 bases and J by 5 bases, with 9 bases left in between. The CDR3 runs 12 residues. From germline, CDR1 is SQVTM and CDR2 ANQGSEA. CDR3 nucleotides: TGCAGCGTTGAATTCCGGGGGGAGACCCAGTACTTC. This sequence encodes CSVEFRGETQYF.